One and the same sample provided the 21 T cell receptor beta chains below, sequenced in a study of a mutant IDH1 vaccine in newly diagnosed glioma. The assay was immunoSEQ multiplex PCR, and TCRdb's table has in-frame clones only and misses some. The table lists 30,000 or so clones, roughly 90% of them singletons. Specified time point: week 47, end of study. Vaccination comprised doses that each held 300 ug of mutant IDH1 20-mer peptide, plus topical imiquimod. No antigen has been assigned to these receptors. This specimen was PBMCs, taken from a glioma patient whose treatment included an IDH1 peptide vaccine. These receptors all stem from a man aged 40-49 years with glioma.

V and J are TRBV6-5 and TRBJ2-7, with D perhaps matching TRBD2 (6 bases). Deletions cut 2 bases from V and 1 base from J, with 9 bases between. Germline lookup yields CDR1 MNHEY and CDR2 SVGAGI. The CDR3 has 14 residues. This CDR3 is CASSYTRESYEQYF. The CDR3 DNA reads as TGTGCCAGCAGTTACACACGGGAGTCCTACGAGCAGTACTTC.

The rearrangement links TRBV11-2 to TRBJ1-5, with D hard to call. The CDR3 covers 12 residues. The ends were cut back, 2 bases at V and 3 bases at J, with 2 bases in the middle. CDR1 is SGHAT, CDR2 FQNNGV, per germline. The CDR3 here is CASSLPNQPQHF. CDR3 coding DNA: TGTGCCAGCAGCTTACCCAATCAGCCCCAGCATTTT.

The V call is TRBV19, the J call TRBJ2-3; 9 bases align to TRBD2. CDR1 LNHDA and CDR2 SQIVND come from the germline V gene (reference sequence). The trim removed 6 bases at V and 6 bases at J, leaving 4 bases unmatched. This CDR3 has 13 residues. The CDR3 DNA is TGTGCCAGTAGACTAGCGGGCGTTGATACGCAGTATTTT. It is translated as CASRLAGVDTQYF.

The J gene is TRBJ2-2, the V gene TRBV6-4; 9 bases are a match to TRBD2. CDR1 MRHNA and CDR2 SNTAGT come from the germline V gene. Trimming removed 2 bases from V and 6 bases from J; junction bases left unmatched: 10. The length of the CDR3 is 17 residues. The chain's CDR3 is CASSDRPAGGRAGELFF. CDR3 DNA sequence: TGTGCCAGCAGTGACCGACCGGCGGGCGGGAGGGCCGGGGAGCTGTTTTTT.

The chain uses TRBV14 and TRBJ1-1; D is unclear. Germline V gene sequence: CDR1 SGHDN, CDR2 FVKESK. CDR3 size: 13 residues. Trimming pared 3 bases from V and 4 bases from J, leaving 9 bases between. The CDR3 DNA sequence: TGTGCCAGCAGCCAGCCACCAGGCACTGAAGCTTTCTTT. Translated: CASSQPPGTEAFF.

V and J are TRBV6-1 and TRBJ1-5; maybe TRBD1 (6 bases). Trimming pared 1 base from V and 2 bases from J, leaving 12 bases between. Germline CDR1 reads MNHNS; CDR2 reads SASEGT. This CDR3 has 16 residues. The CDR3 DNA reads TGTGCCAGCAGTGAAGTTCAGGGGCGAGGCAATCAGCCCCAGCATTTT. It encodes CASSEVQGRGNQPQHF.

The chain uses TRBV4-1 and TRBJ2-7; 9 bases are shared with TRBD2. V was clipped by 1 base and J by 5 bases; unmatched bases: 6. This CDR3 has 15 residues. CDR1 and CDR2 (germline): MGHRA, YSYEKL. CDR3: CASSQVASGDHEQYF. The CDR3 DNA sequence: TGCGCCAGCAGCCAAGTGGCTAGCGGGGACCACGAGCAGTACTTC.

The V and J genes are TRBV6-1 and TRBJ2-7, with 10 bases that match TRBD1. The V gene's germline CDR1 is MNHNS and CDR2 SASEGT. The CDR3 is 15 amino acids. V was pared by 4 bases and J by 2 bases, with 5 bases of the junction left unmatched. The CDR3 DNA is TGTGCCAGCAGTGCCCAGACAGGGGGCGCCTACGAGCAGTACGTC. It encodes CASSAQTGGAYEQYV.

This chain links TRBV19 with TRBJ1-4; no firm D call. The CDR3 sequence is 11 residues long. CDR1 LNHDA and CDR2 SQIVND come from the germline V gene (reference sequence). V was cut by 5 bases and J by 7 bases, with 5 bases left in between. The CDR3, as DNA: TGTGCCAGTAGTGTCGGTGAAAAACTGTTTTTT. This gives the protein CASSVGEKLFF.

This chain connects TRBV27 to TRBJ2-7; D gene ambiguous. The CDR3 loop spans 13 amino acids. V lost 5 bases and J lost 1, with 9 bases in between. Germline CDR1 and CDR2: MNHEY and SMNVEV (reference sequence). The CDR3 protein is CASSMTVSYEQYF. CDR3 sequence (DNA): TGTGCCAGCAGTATGACGGTTTCCTACGAGCAGTACTTC.

The chain employs TRBV4-1 and TRBJ2-2, with TRBD2 matching 10 bases. Unmatched junction bases numbered 3, after V lost 3 bases and J lost 5 bases. The CDR3 spans 15 residues. Germline CDR1 is MGHRA and CDR2 is YSYEKL. CDR3 bases: TGCGCCAGCAGCCACACTAGCGGGGTAACCGGGGAGCTGTTTTTT. This gives the protein CASSHTSGVTGELFF.

The CDR3 loop reads CASSWDSSIGELFF. CDR3 nucleotide sequence: TGTGCCAGCAGCTGGGACAGTTCAATTGGGGAGCTGTTTTTT. The V gene is TRBV2, the J gene TRBJ2-2; 7 bases are shared with TRBD1. From germline, CDR1 is SNHLY and CDR2 FYNNEI. This CDR3 has 14 residues. Trimming at V came to 6 bases and at J to 8 bases, leaving 9 bases not matched to a gene.

The chain is built from TRBV27 and TRBJ2-7; no definite D call. With 5 bases removed from V and 7 bases from J, the gap between germline ends came to 30 bases. CDR3 length: 18 residues. Germline lookup yields CDR1 MNHEY and CDR2 SMNVEV (reference sequence). CDR3 sequence reads: CASSQSAPFPGVPKEQYV. CDR3 bases: TGTGCCAGCAGTCAATCGGCTCCCTTCCCTGGCGTCCCTAAGGAGCAGTACGTC.

The V gene is TRBV6-4, the J gene TRBJ2-3; weak D call: TRBD1 (7 bases). Germline-derived CDR1 and CDR2 are MRHNA and SNTAGT. V lost 6 bases to trimming and J lost 6 bases, with 22 bases between them. The CDR3 has 16 residues. The DNA for the CDR3 is TGTGCCAGCAGCCAGGGGGGTGCTGTTGGGTCGGATACGCAGTATTTT. It codes for CASSQGGAVGSDTQYF.

This chain links TRBV5-6 with TRBJ2-2, with TRBD2 matching 7 bases. CDR3 length: 15 residues. Per the germline V gene, CDR1 is SGHDT and CDR2 is YYEEEE. With V trimmed by 3 bases and J by 2 bases, 4 bases remained unmatched. CDR3 coding DNA: TGTGCCAGCAGCTGGCTAGCGGACAACACCGGGGAGCTGTTTTTT. Its translation: CASSWLADNTGELFF.

The V gene is TRBV18, the J gene TRBJ1-1; D is undetermined. The germline gives CDR1 KGHSH, CDR2 LQKENI. Trimming removed 6 bases from V and 11 bases from J, with 19 bases in between. This CDR3 is built from 13 residues. This CDR3 is CASSELLDQGAFF. CDR3 coding DNA: TGTGCCAGCTCGGAGCTGTTGGACCAAGGGGCTTTCTTT.

This sequence joins TRBV6-1 and TRBJ1-5; tentatively, D is TRBD1 (6 bases). The CDR3 totals 19 residues. Germline V gene lookup returns CDR1 MNHNS and CDR2 SASEGT. The germline V and J ends were trimmed by 0 bases and 2 bases, with 20 bases remaining between them. The CDR3 DNA reads as TGTGCCAGCAGTGAAGCTCTGGGAGGGGGTAGGGGGGGCAATCAGCCCCAGCATTTT. It yields the protein CASSEALGGGRGGNQPQHF.

The V call is TRBV6-5, the J call TRBJ2-3, with unresolved D. Germline V gene data show CDR1 as MNHEY and CDR2 as SVGAGI. V lost 11 bases and J 2 bases, leaving 11 bases between the germline ends. The CDR3 contains 12 residues. The CDR3 loop is CASRRNTDTQYF. CDR3 coding DNA: TGTGCCTCCCGCCGTAACACAGATACGCAGTATTTT.

The chain joins TRBV30 to TRBJ1-2, with TRBD1 identical over 11 bases. V lost 5 bases, J lost 7 bases, and 6 bases stayed unmatched. The CDR3 extends over 13 amino acids. Germline CDR1 and CDR2: GTSNPN and SVGIG (reference sequence). In nucleotides, the CDR3 is TGTGCCTGGGGCGGACAGGGGGCGGGTGGCTACACCTTC. Protein sequence: CAWGGQGAGGYTF.

This clone was recorded a few times. The gene calls are TRBV4-3 and TRBJ1-1; D perhaps matches TRBD1 (5 bases). Germline V gene data show CDR1 as LGHNA and CDR2 as YSLEER. V was pared by 4 bases and J by 4 bases, with 19 bases between. The CDR3 is made up of 16 amino acids. The CDR3 spells CASSLSADLGGTEAFF. The CDR3, as DNA: TGCGCCAGCAGCCTATCCGCGGACCTTGGGGGCACTGAAGCTTTCTTT.

V usage is TRBV19 and J usage is TRBJ2-5; D may be TRBD1 (5 bases). Per germline, CDR1 LNHDA and CDR2 SQIVND (reference sequence). The CDR3 loop spans 17 amino acids. Trimming pared 5 bases from V and 4 bases from J, leaving 23 bases between. The CDR3 sequence is CASSVGLGDSQGETQYF. CDR3 DNA: TGTGCCAGTAGTGTCGGCCTTGGAGATTCCCAGGGAGAGACCCAGTACTTC.